A selection of T cell receptor beta chains follows, all from one sample in a study of shared clonotypes between healthy human individuals. Assay used: immunoSEQ multiplex PCR; TCRdb lists only in-frame clones, some missing. This repertoire shows some 1 million clones, about 75% found once; its top ten account for about 1.4%. The source material was memory CD4+ T cells sorted from blood. All receptors come from a man between 18 and 35 years old in good health. CDR3s include the opening cysteine and the closing phenylalanine or tryptophan. The D gene is left open where the match is weak. Size is omitted from some rows. Given values are once, few, many or a class for expanded clones.

J: TRBJ2-1; V: TRBV5-1; D: TRBD2; size: .; DNA: TGCGCCAGCAGGCCCCGACTAGCGGGGGGGCGGGAGCAGTTCTTC; CDR3: CASRPRLAGGREQFF
J: TRBJ1-1; V: TRBV29-1; D: .; size: .; DNA: TGCAGCGTTGGAGCGGGAACTGAAGCTTTCTTT; CDR3: CSVGAGTEAFF
J: TRBJ1-4; V: TRBV6-1; D: TRBD1; size: many; DNA: TGTGCCAGCAGTGGATCATCCGGGACAGCGATTAATGAAAAACTGTTTTTT; CDR3: CASSGSSGTAINEKLFF
J: TRBJ2-3; V: TRBV5-4; D: TRBD2; size: .; DNA: TGTGCCAGCAGCCCACTACCGAGCGGGACCACAGATACGCAGTATTTT; CDR3: CASSPLPSGTTDTQYF
J: TRBJ1-3; V: TRBV5-8; D: .; size: .; DNA: TGTGCCAGCAGCTTGGGAAGGATCTCTGGAAACACCATATATTTT; CDR3: CASSLGRISGNTIYF
J: TRBJ1-6; V: TRBV9; D: .; size: .; DNA: TGTGCCAGCAGCCCCGGATGGGGGGAGAGTTCACCCCTCCACTTT; CDR3: CASSPGWGESSPLHF
J: TRBJ2-5; V: TRBV5-1; D: .; size: .; DNA: TGCGCCAGCAGCGTGGGGGCAGGAAGGGGTCAGGAGACCCAGTACTTC; CDR3: CASSVGAGRGQETQYF
J: TRBJ2-1; V: TRBV10-3; D: .; size: .; DNA: TGTGCCATCAGTGACGGTGGGACAACCTACAATGAGCAGTTCTTC; CDR3: CAISDGGTTYNEQFF
J: TRBJ1-5; V: TRBV5-1; D: .; size: few; DNA: TGCGCCAGCAGCTTGGACAGGGCAAGCAATCAGCCCCAGCATTTT; CDR3: CASSLDRASNQPQHF
J: TRBJ2-5; V: TRBV5-1; D: TRBD1; size: .; DNA: TGCGCCAGCAGCTTGTCGACAGGGCCTGAAGAGACCCAGTACTTC; CDR3: CASSLSTGPEETQYF
J: TRBJ2-7; V: TRBV7-9; D: .; size: once; DNA: TGTGCCAGCAGCTTACACCGGGACACCTCCTACGAGCAGTACTTC; CDR3: CASSLHRDTSYEQYF
J: TRBJ2-5; V: TRBV29-1; D: TRBD2; size: .; DNA: TGCAGCGTTGCCCGCGGGAGTAGGGGTGAGACCCAGTACTTC; CDR3: CSVARGSRGETQYF
J: TRBJ1-1; V: TRBV2; D: .; size: .; DNA: TGTGCCAGCAGTGAGTTTAGGAACACTGAAGCTTTCTTT; CDR3: CASSEFRNTEAFF
J: TRBJ1-3; V: TRBV27; D: .; size: .; DNA: TGTGCCAGCAGTTTAAGGGTTGGAAACACCATATATTTT; CDR3: CASSLRVGNTIYF
J: TRBJ1-5; V: TRBV7-9; D: TRBD1; size: .; DNA: TGTGCCAGCAGCTTATCCGCGGGACAGGACAATCAGCCCCAGCATTTT; CDR3: CASSLSAGQDNQPQHF
J: TRBJ1-2; V: TRBV5-1; D: .; size: .; DNA: TGCGCCAGCAGCTTGGAGGGGGATCGTAACTATGGCTACACCTTC; CDR3: CASSLEGDRNYGYTF
J: TRBJ1-1; V: TRBV19; D: .; size: .; DNA: TGTGCCAGTAGTATAGATCGGGGTAGGGGAGCTTTCTTT; CDR3: CASSIDRGRGAFF
J: TRBJ1-1; V: TRBV14; D: .; size: .; DNA: TGTGCCAGCAGCCGCAGTGCAGGGATCACTGAAGCTTTCTTT; CDR3: CASSRSAGITEAFF
J: TRBJ2-7; V: TRBV27; D: .; size: .; DNA: TGTGCCAGCAGTTTGGGGGCTCACTACGAGCAGTACTTC; CDR3: CASSLGAHYEQYF
J: TRBJ2-6; V: TRBV5-1; D: .; size: few; DNA: TGCGCCAGCAGCTTTCCGGAGACCGTGTTCCTGACTTTC; CDR3: CASSFPETVFLTF
J: TRBJ1-6; V: TRBV19; D: .; size: .; DNA: TGTGCCAGTAGTACCGGACAGACGACGAGCTCCTATAATTCACCCCTCCACTTT; CDR3: CASSTGQTTSSYNSPLHF
J: TRBJ2-7; V: TRBV18; D: .; size: .; DNA: TGTGCCAGCTCACCATTTTTGCCTAGCGAAACCTACGAGCAGTACTTC; CDR3: CASSPFLPSETYEQYF
J: TRBJ2-5; V: TRBV5-6; D: TRBD2; size: few; DNA: TGTGCCAGCAGCTTATCGGGGGGGCCAGAGACCCAGTACTTC; CDR3: CASSLSGGPETQYF